This T cell receptor (beta chain) was retrieved from a study of blood T cell repertoires in COVID-19. Produced via immunoSEQ multiplex PCR; TCRdb's table is partial and in-frame only. The table has a few hundred thousand clones, 88% seen once. The CDR3 extends over 13 amino acids. The V and J ends lost 3 bases and 5 bases respectively, with 8 bases between them. Germline V CDR1 and CDR2: LNHDA, SQIVND (reference sequence). V gene TRBV19 combines with J gene TRBJ1-5; D ambiguous. The receptor was derived from a man older than 75 with acute or convalescent COVID-19. Input material: peripheral blood. The CDR3 region has the DNA TGTGCCAGTAGTATTGTAGGAGATCAGCCCCAGCATTTT. Translation gives CASSIVGDQPQHF. Complete variable domain (other parts from reference TRBV19 and TRBJ1-5): DGGITQSPKYLFRKEGQNVTLSCEQNLNHDAMYWYRQDPGQGLRLIYYSQIVNDFQKGDIAEGYSVSREKKESFPLTVTSAQKNPTAFYLCASSIVGDQPQHFGDGTRLSIL.